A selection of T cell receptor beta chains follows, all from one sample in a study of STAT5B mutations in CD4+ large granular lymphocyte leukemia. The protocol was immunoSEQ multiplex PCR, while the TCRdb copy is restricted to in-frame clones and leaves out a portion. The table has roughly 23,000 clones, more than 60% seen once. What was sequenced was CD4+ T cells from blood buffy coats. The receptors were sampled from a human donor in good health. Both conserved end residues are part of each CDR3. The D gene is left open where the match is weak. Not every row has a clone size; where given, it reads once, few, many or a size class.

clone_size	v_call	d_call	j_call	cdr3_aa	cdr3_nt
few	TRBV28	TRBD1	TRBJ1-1	CASSNRGSISTEAFF	TGTGCCAGCAGTAACAGGGGGTCGATTAGCACTGAAGCTTTCTTT
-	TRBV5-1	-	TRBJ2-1	CASSLVSPQVNEQFF	TGCGCCAGCAGCTTGGTCTCCCCCCAGGTCAATGAGCAGTTCTTC
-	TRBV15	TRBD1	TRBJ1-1	CATSFPPGTGAFEAFF	TGTGCCACCAGCTTCCCTCCGGGGACAGGAGCCTTTGAAGCTTTCTTT
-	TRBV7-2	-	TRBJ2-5	CASSFQETQYF	TGTGCCAGCAGCTTCCAAGAGACCCAGTACTTC
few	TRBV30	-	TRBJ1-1	CAWWRRGGNTEAFF	TGTGCCTGGTGGCGGAGAGGGGGGAACACTGAAGCTTTCTTT
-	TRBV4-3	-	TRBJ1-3	CASSRNHGNTIYF	TGCGCCAGCAGCCGAAACCATGGAAACACCATATATTTT
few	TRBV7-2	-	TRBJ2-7	CASSYLPDVTSSYEQYF	TGTGCCAGCAGCTACCTTCCGGACGTGACGAGCTCCTACGAGCAGTACTTC
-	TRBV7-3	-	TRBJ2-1	CASSPARRRGGSYNEQFF	TGTGCCAGCAGCCCCGCCCGTCGGAGAGGCGGCTCCTACAATGAGCAGTTCTTC
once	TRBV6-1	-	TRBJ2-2	CASSEMAGRYTGELFF	TGTGCCAGCAGTGAAATGGCGGGAAGGTATACCGGGGAGCTGTTTTTT
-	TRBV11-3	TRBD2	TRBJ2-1	CASSLSGGGYNEQFF	TGTGCCAGCAGCTTGAGCGGGGGAGGGTACAATGAGCAGTTCTTC
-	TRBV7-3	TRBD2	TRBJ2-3	CASSLGRGDTQYF	TGTGCCAGCAGCCTTGGGAGGGGAGATACGCAGTATTTT
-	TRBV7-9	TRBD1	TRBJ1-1	CASSFEGAVTEAFF	TGTGCCAGCAGCTTTGAGGGGGCTGTCACTGAAGCTTTCTTT
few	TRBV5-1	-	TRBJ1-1	CASAPPQGSAEAFF	TGCGCCAGCGCCCCTCCACAGGGTTCGGCTGAAGCTTTCTTT
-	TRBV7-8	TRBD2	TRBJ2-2	CASSLMTSGSTGELFF	TGTGCCAGCAGCTTAATGACTAGCGGGAGTACCGGGGAGCTGTTTTTT
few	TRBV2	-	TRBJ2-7	CASSDREYSEQYF	TGTGCCAGCAGTGACAGGGAATACAGCGAGCAGTACTTC
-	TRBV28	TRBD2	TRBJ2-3	CASSLPGLASDTQYF	TGTGCCAGCAGTCTTCCGGGACTAGCGTCAGATACGCAGTATTTT
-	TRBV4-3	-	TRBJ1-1	CASSQVEGAEAFF	TGCGCCAGCAGCCAAGTCGAGGGGGCTGAAGCTTTCTTT
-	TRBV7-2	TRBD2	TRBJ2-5	CASSFRSGSAAETQYF	TGTGCCAGCAGCTTTCGTAGCGGGAGTGCCGCCGAGACCCAGTACTTC
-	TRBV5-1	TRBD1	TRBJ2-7	CASSLDRGWQYF	TGCGCCAGCAGCTTGGACAGGGGTTGGCAGTACTTC
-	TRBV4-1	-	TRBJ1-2	CASSQESVNYYGYTF	TGCGCCAGCAGCCAAGAGTCGGTCAACTACTATGGCTACACCTTC
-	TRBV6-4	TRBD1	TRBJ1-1	CASSDPDRGVGRNTEAFF	TGTGCCAGCAGTGACCCGGACAGGGGAGTAGGGAGGAACACTGAAGCTTTCTTT
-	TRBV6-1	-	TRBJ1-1	CASSRQMNTEAFF	TGTGCCAGCAGTAGACAGATGAACACTGAAGCTTTCTTT
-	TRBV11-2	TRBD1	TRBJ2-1	CASRLIPRTGGNEQFF	TGTGCCAGCAGACTCATACCCCGGACAGGGGGCAATGAGCAGTTCTTC
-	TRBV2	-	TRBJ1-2	CASSEARSYGYTF	TGTGCCAGCAGTGAAGCCCGGTCCTATGGCTACACCTTC
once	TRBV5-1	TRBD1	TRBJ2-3	CASSRQGGDTQYF	TGCGCCAGCAGCCGACAGGGGGGGGATACGCAGTATTTT
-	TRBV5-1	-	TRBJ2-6	CASNEAPGTGANVLTF	TGCGCCAGCAACGAAGCCCCGGGGACCGGGGCCAACGTCCTGACTTTC
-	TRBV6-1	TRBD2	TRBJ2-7	CASSDPGLATTF	TGTGCCAGCAGTGACCCTGGACTAGCGACCACGTTC
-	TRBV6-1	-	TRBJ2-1	CASSEGPLSYNEQFF	TGTGCCAGCAGTGAGGGGCCTTTATCCTACAATGAGCAGTTCTTC
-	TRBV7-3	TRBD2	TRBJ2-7	CASSFGTSGGEQYF	TGTGCCAGCAGCTTCGGGACTAGCGGAGGCGAGCAGTACTTC
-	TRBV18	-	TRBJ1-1	CASSPGYSRVNTEAFF	TGTGCCAGCTCACCGGGGTATTCCAGAGTGAACACTGAAGCTTTCTTT
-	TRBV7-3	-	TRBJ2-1	CASSLTLGRDNEQFF	TGTGCCAGCAGCTTAACGCTGGGCAGGGACAATGAGCAGTTCTTC
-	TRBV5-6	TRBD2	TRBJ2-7	CASSLIRSGRTTYEQYF	TGTGCCAGCAGCTTGATCCGGAGCGGGAGAACAACCTACGAGCAGTACTTC
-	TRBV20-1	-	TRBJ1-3	CSARVENTIYF	TGCAGTGCTAGAGTTGAAAACACCATATATTTT
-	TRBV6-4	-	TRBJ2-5	CASIGWGLLKETQYF	TGTGCCAGCATCGGCTGGGGACTGCTCAAAGAGACCCAGTACTTC
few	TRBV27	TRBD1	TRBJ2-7	CASNRPGQGQYF	TGTGCCAGCAATCGGCCGGGACAGGGGCAGTACTTC
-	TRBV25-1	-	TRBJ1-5	CASSEYPGDNSNQPQHF	TGTGCCAGCAGTGAATATCCAGGGGACAATAGCAATCAGCCCCAGCATTTT
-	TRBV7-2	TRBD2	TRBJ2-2	CASSILAANTGELFF	TGTGCCAGCAGCATACTAGCGGCGAACACCGGGGAGCTGTTTTTT
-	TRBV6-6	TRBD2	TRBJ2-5	CASRGGETQYF	TGTGCCAGCCGGGGGGGGGAGACCCAGTACTTC
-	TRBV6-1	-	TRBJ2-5	CASSEPDRGKTQYF	TGTGCCAGCAGTGAACCGGACCGGGGGAAGACCCAGTACTTC
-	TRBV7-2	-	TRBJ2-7	CASSLTPESYEQYF	TGTGCCAGCAGCCTAACCCCCGAAAGCTACGAGCAGTACTTC
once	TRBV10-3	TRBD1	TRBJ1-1	CAIRTSGGYTEAFF	TGTGCCATCAGAACATCAGGGGGTTACACTGAAGCTTTCTTT
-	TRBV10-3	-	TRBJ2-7	CAISESGGLSYEQYF	TGTGCCATCAGTGAGTCAGGGGGTCTCTCCTACGAGCAGTACTTC
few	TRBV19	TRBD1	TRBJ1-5	CASSILRGQGYNQPQHF	TGTGCCAGTAGTATTCTCCGGGGACAGGGCTACAATCAGCCCCAGCATTTT
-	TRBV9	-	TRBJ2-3	CASSIIGGTDTQYF	TGTGCCAGCAGCATCATTGGCGGCACAGATACGCAGTATTTT
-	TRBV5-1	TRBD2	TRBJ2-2	CASREGSALNTGELFF	TGCGCCAGTCGGGAGGGCAGCGCTTTGAACACCGGGGAGCTGTTTTTT
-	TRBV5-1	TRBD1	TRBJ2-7	CASSLEGAVSREQYF	TGCGCCAGCAGCTTGGAGGGGGCAGTAAGTCGCGAGCAGTACTTC
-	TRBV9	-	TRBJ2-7	CASSPHRQEFYEQYF	TGTGCCAGCAGCCCCCACCGACAGGAGTTTTACGAGCAGTACTTC
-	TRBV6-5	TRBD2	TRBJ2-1	CASSEGGPGEQFF	TGTGCCAGCAGTGAGGGAGGGCCAGGTGAGCAGTTCTTC
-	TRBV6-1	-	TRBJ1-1	CASRENTEAFF	TGTGCCAGCAGGGAGAACACTGAAGCTTTCTTT
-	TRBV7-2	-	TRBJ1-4	CASSLRVSEKLFF	TGTGCCAGCAGCTTAAGGGTTTCTGAAAAACTGTTTTTT
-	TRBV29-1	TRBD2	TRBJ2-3	CSGVLAGPSTDTQYF	TGCAGCGGAGTACTAGCGGGCCCTAGCACAGATACGCAGTATTTT
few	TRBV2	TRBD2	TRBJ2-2	CASSGARGGTGELFF	TGTGCCAGCAGTGGGGCCCGCGGGGGGACCGGGGAGCTGTTTTTT
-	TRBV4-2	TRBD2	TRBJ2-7	CASSHTSGRDSYEQYF	TGTGCCAGCAGCCACACTAGCGGGAGGGACTCCTACGAGCAGTACTTC
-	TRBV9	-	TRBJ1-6	CASRAGTTDSPLHF	TGTGCCAGCAGAGCCGGGACAACTGATTCACCCCTCCACTTT
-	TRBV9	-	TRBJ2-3	CASISRVADTQYF	TGTGCCAGCATCTCGAGGGTAGCAGATACGCAGTATTTT
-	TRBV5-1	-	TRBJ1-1	CASSLVGLNTEAFF	TGCGCCAGCAGCTTGGTAGGGCTGAACACTGAAGCTTTCTTT
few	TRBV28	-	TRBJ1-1	CASSLSGVGTEAFF	TGTGCCAGCAGTTTATCAGGGGTTGGCACTGAAGCTTTCTTT
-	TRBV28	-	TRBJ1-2	CASSLLSGGYTF	TGTGCCAGCAGTTTATTGTCTGGTGGCTACACCTTC